This TCR beta chain originates from a study of T-cell memory formation after mild COVID-19. Study in general: Largely, TCR clusters stayed within a single donor. Regarding the study as a whole: For second-wave clones that peaked at day 37, SARS-CoV-2 specificity went unverified. Pre-infection memory already had some responding clones, implying cross-reactive memory joined. From day 15 to 85, contracting clones were balanced between CD4 and CD8, whereas later expanders leaned toward CD4+.

TCRdb re-analysed the 5' RACE reads in MiXCR, keeping a single row per CDR3 protein. Here the sample spans hundreds of thousands of distinct CDR3 sequences, approximately 23% being singletons. This clonotype was counted between two and nine times. As yet, its antigen is unknown. The CDR3 covers 18 residues. J was trimmed by 0 bases and V by 5 bases; bases with no gene match: 8. CDR1 and CDR2 from the germline V gene are SGHTA and FQGNSA. The specimen was PBMCs or a T cell subset sorted from them (not recorded which). The sequence derives from an adult woman who had mild COVID-19 (a few samples of this study predate the infection). Cell type and time point are not known. This chain joins TRBV7-2 and TRBJ2-1; TRBD2 agrees at 12 bases. CDR3 nucleotides: TGTGCCAGCAGCCTTACTAGCGGGGGGTTTATCTCCTACAATGAGCAGTTCTTC. It encodes CASSLTSGGFISYNEQFF.